This T cell receptor beta chain was observed in a study of blood T cell repertoires in COVID-19 (dated by TCRdb to 2018 to 2020). About the full investigation: The collaborator samples originated in the United States, Italy and Spain and spanned the acute and convalescent phases of COVID-19. Sample metadata almost always included a de-identified subject ID, COVID-19 status, age in years and sex. Deeply sampled blood TCRbeta repertoires from subjects exposed to, actively infected with, or recovered from COVID-19 were included in the dataset. The repertoires were released in a freely available public database meant as a resource for research on the immune response to SARS-CoV-2. The material from the prospective study consisted of cDNA or gDNA derived from T cells, B-cell-depleted T cells, or PBMCs. Where HLA class I and class II types were available, the types were taken from metadata supplied by the sample provider, not from assay-based typing. The samples were drawn from two sources: the first 160 participants of the ongoing ImmuneRACE study, and about 1,300 subjects contributed by 6 global collaborators. Broad study findings and their caveats: The amount of clinical and demographic metadata varied by source and participant and was provided uncurated.

As to this clone: Its binding antigen is unknown. Within one base of it there is no much larger clone, and no base qualities were kept.

TCRbeta CDR3 regions were amplified from genomic DNA by means of the immunoSEQ Assay, a bias-controlled multiplex PCR. The authors processed their data as follows. Within the assay, amplification of reference gene primers was used to estimate how many nucleated cells each sample contained. Sequence reads were collapsed and filtered to measure the absolute abundance of every unique TCRbeta CDR3 rearrangement. Productive Simpson clonality was computed per sample as the square root of Simpson's diversity index over productive rearrangements. TCRdb provides this immuneACCESS table in a form limited to in-frame rearrangements. Some clones are lacking; in checked studies, under half of them reflect an unresolved V gene, and why the rest are absent is not known. The V and J calls and the clone size are those of that table, but D and trimming were determined from the DNA. Here the sample has some 160,000 clones; less than 90% occur a single time. Roughly 8% of the sample is taken by the ten largest.

Including cysteine and phenylalanine, the CDR3 has 14 amino acids. Just CDR3 DNA is preserved here, 42 bases in frame from base 1. The germline V gene gives CDR1 as SGHTA and CDR2 as FQGNSA. V is reduced by 4 bases and J by 6 bases, leaving a spacing of 13 bases between them. Participants in the prospective study were enrolled through a virtual design, were aged about 18 to 100 years, and lived in approximately 25 United States geographic areas. To assign participants to cohorts, the prospective study relied on clinical history that participants themselves reported in a screening survey and a study questionnaire. Recovered participants in ImmuneRACE Cohort 3 were defined as having two consecutive negative NP/OP PCR tests, clearance from a healthcare professional, or resolution of symptoms. Each participant in the prospective study had whole blood, serum and a nasopharyngeal or oropharyngeal swab collected by mobile phlebotomists. Over a roughly 2-month period, participants in the prospective study had the option of providing additional blood draws and questionnaires. Before DNA extraction, prospective study blood samples were shipped either frozen or at room temperature.

The sequence came from a woman aged 50 to 65 who had recovered from COVID-19. The sequenced sample was PBMCs or T cells enriched from blood (not recorded which). Rearrangement joined TRBV7-2 to TRBJ2-1, with a weak D call of TRBD2 (6 bases match). The CDR3 in this case is CASSSGLPGNEQFF. The DNA sequence follows: TGTGCCAGCAGCTCGGGACTCCCCGGCAATGAGCAGTTCTTC.